This TCR beta chain was sequenced in a study of blood T cells in healthy people across ages. Sample-barcoded 5' priming and a J-beta primer mix drove a second PCR of roughly 6 to 12 cycles. In TCRdb, the 5' RACE reads were re-called with MiXCR into one record per CDR3 protein. The table includes about 830,000 distinct CDR3 sequences, roughly 64% detected once. This CDR3 region has 17 residues. CDR1 and CDR2 from the germline V gene are SGDLS and YYNGEE. V dropped 3 bases and J dropped 5; count of bases not matched to a gene: 8. The clonotype comes from a man in his thirties or forties in good health. The sequencing input was blood. The rearrangement joins TRBV9 to TRBJ2-1; 13 bases align to TRBD2. The chain's CDR3 is CASSARAGTSGDNEQFF. The CDR3 bases are TGTGCCAGCAGCGCCAGAGCCGGGACTAGCGGGGACAATGAGCAGTTCTTC.